A single sample is the source of the 16 T cell receptor beta chains below, sequenced in a study of T cells in Graves' hyperthyroidism and ophthalmopathy. Regions amplified from RNA transcripts were the TCR beta CDR3 regions. Using the HTBI primer set, a first-round RT-PCR was run on the TCR CDR3. TCRdb independently ran MiXCR on the multiplex PCR reads; one entry per CDR3 protein. The repertoire holds over 700,000 distinct CDR3 sequences, with just over 35% as singletons. The material sequenced was blood. The receptors stem from a woman between 40 and 50 years old with Graves' hyperthyroidism.

This clonotype was counted many times. The rearrangement uses TRBV10-3 and TRBJ2-5; 9 nucleotides align to TRBD1. Germline CDR1 reads ENHRY; CDR2 reads SYGVKD. Unmatched junction bases numbered 2, after V lost 8 bases and J lost 1 base. The CDR3 is 13 residues long. CDR3 loop: CAIADRGQETQYF. CDR3 sequence (DNA): TGTGCCATCGCGGACAGGGGCCAAGAGACCCAGTACTTC.

The chain recombines TRBV20-1 with TRBJ2-5; 11 bases align to TRBD1. Germline CDR1 reads DFQATT; CDR2 reads SNEGSKA (reference sequence). The CDR3 covers 14 residues. V dropped 5 bases and J dropped 2; count of bases not matched to a gene: 4. This CDR3 reads CSALRDRGQETQYF. Written as DNA, the CDR3 is TGCAGTGCTCTGCGGGACAGGGGGCAAGAGACCCAGTACTTC.

Details on this clonotype: The missing conserved phenylalanine or tryptophan at the end of this CDR3 makes a read error likely. The V call is TRBV3-1, the J call TRBJ2-7; 8 bases are shared with TRBD1. Germline CDR1 reads LGHDT; CDR2 reads YNNKEL (reference sequence). The CDR3 runs 15 residues. After removal of 2 bases from V and 4 bases from J, the junction contained 7 bases not matched to a gene. CDR3 amino acids: CASSQQTGVVYEQYL. The CDR3 nucleotides are TGTGCCAGCAGCCAACAGACAGGGGTTGTATACGAGCAGTACCTC.

This clonotype was counted ten times or more. The chain has TRBV2 and TRBJ1-6; 8 positions match TRBD1. V was pared by 6 bases and J by 10 bases, with 23 bases of the junction left unmatched. Germline assignment: CDR1 SNHLY and CDR2 FYNNEI. The CDR3 runs 19 residues. CDR3 bases: TGTGCCAGCAGGACCCGGTTTTCATTGGACAGGGCCAGGAGGTCACCCCTCCACTTT. As protein: CASRTRFSLDRARRSPLHF.

This clonotype came up a few times. V and J are TRBV3-1 and TRBJ2-7; D perhaps matches TRBD2 (5 bases). The CDR3 spans 11 residues. From germline, CDR1 is LGHDT and CDR2 YNNKEL (reference sequence). V lost 1 base to trimming and J lost 11 bases, with 9 bases between them. CDR3 residues: CASSQGSVKYF. The CDR3 nucleotides read TGTGCCAGCAGCCAAGGTAGCGTTAAGTACTTC.

The table lists this clonotype with many counts. A junction boundary mismatches the germline segment, possibly from a read error. V usage is TRBV10-3 and J usage is TRBJ2-7; D unclear. Germline CDR1 ENHRY, CDR2 SYGVKD. The CDR3 length is 14 residues. Here the CDR3 DNA reads TGTGCCATCAGTGTCTCCCCGACTTCCTCCGAGCAGTACTTC. Translating it yields CAISVSPTSSEQYF.

On this clonotype itself: At one end, the junction sequence differs from germline, possibly due to a read error. The chain recombines TRBV15 with TRBJ1-4; possibly TRBD1 for D (6 bases). There are 16 residues in the CDR3. Germline values: CDR1 LNHNV, CDR2 YYDKDF (reference sequence). The CDR3 spells CAASRGGGPTREKLFF. CDR3 DNA: TGTGCCGCCAGCAGAGGTGGGGGCCCGACTAGGGAAAAACTGTTTTTT.

This chain links TRBV19 with TRBJ2-3; D ambiguous. V lost 9 bases and J lost 5, with 6 bases in between. The CDR3 is made up of 10 amino acids. Germline CDR1 LNHDA, CDR2 SQIVND (reference sequence). CDR3 nucleotides: TGTGCCAGCCCGGAAGATACGCAGTATTTT. Translation gives CASPEDTQYF. The full variable domain, with the rest looked up from reference TRBV19 and TRBJ2-3, is DGGITQSPKYLFRKEGQNVTLSCEQNLNHDAMYWYRQDPGQGLRLIYYSQIVNDFQKGDIAEGYSVSREKKESFPLTVTSAQKNPTAFYLCASPEDTQYFGPGTRLTVL.

This clonotype was seen just once. The germline gene is not matched at one end of the junction; a read error may be the cause. The chain combines TRBV10-2 with TRBJ2-2; D not certain. This CDR3 has 14 residues. CDR1 is WSHSY, CDR2 SAAADI, per germline. The DNA of the CDR3 is TGCGCCAGCAGGGCCAGGCACAACACCGGAGAGCTGTTTTTT. This translates into CASRARHNTGELFF.

To note about this clonotype: An end of the junction does not agree with germline; a read error may underlie this. The chain links TRBV7-2 to TRBJ2-5, with 8 bases matching TRBD2. CDR1 is SGHTA, CDR2 FQGNSA, per germline. This CDR3 is built from 16 residues. DNA of the CDR3: TGTGTCAGCAGCTTAGGGGTAGCGGGATTTATAGAGACCCAGTACTTC. This encodes CVSSLGVAGFIETQYF.

J is TRBJ2-5 and V is TRBV12-3 or TRBV12-4, with TRBD1 matching over 8 bases. The CDR3 length is 14 residues. Trimming removed 10 bases from V and 5 bases from J; junction bases left unmatched: 12. DNA for the CDR3: TGTGCCATTACTACAGGGGGTCGGAGGGAGACCCAGTACTTC. Amino acid sequence: CAITTGGRRETQYF.

About this clonotype itself: Just one base apart from a much larger clone, this may be a read error. The chain uses TRBV6-5 and TRBJ1-2; possible D gene TRBD1, 6 bases. This CDR3 spans 15 amino acids. Germline V gene lookup returns CDR1 MNHEY and CDR2 SVGAGI. DNA for the CDR3: TGTGCCATCAGTTACTCGACAGGTGCTAACTATGGCTACACCTTC. Protein sequence: CAISYSTGANYGYTF.

This clonotype was counted a single time. This sequence joins TRBV19 and TRBJ1-2; 11 bases are shared with TRBD1. Germline loops: CDR1 LNHDA, CDR2 SQIVND (reference sequence). CDR3 length equals 15 residues. The junction had 10 bases not matched to a gene; V was cut back by 5 bases and J by 8 bases. The CDR3 spells CASSLPDRGLVGYTF. The CDR3 bases are TGTGCCAGTAGTCTACCGGACAGGGGGCTGGTGGGCTACACCTTC.

With regard to this clonotype: A much larger clone sits a single nucleotide away, making a read error possible. The chain recombines TRBV6-5 with TRBJ1-5; D is uncertain. This CDR3 spans 17 amino acids. Germline CDR1 is MNHEY and CDR2 is SVGAGI. The V end was cut by 0 bases, the J end by 3 bases, with 15 bases between. CDR3 region: CASSYSSPSFNNQPQHF. The CDR3 DNA sequence: TGTGCCAGCAGTTACTCGTCTCCCAGTTTTAACAATCAGCCCCAGCATTTT.

The gene calls are TRBV6-5 and TRBJ1-5, with D perhaps TRBD1 (5 bases). The V end lost 0 bases, the J end lost 6 bases, and 12 bases lay between the germline ends. This CDR3 has 15 residues. The germline gives CDR1 MNHEY, CDR2 SVGAGI. CDR3 amino acids: CASSYSQGKFQPQHF. As DNA, the CDR3 is TGTGCCAGCAGTTACTCTCAGGGAAAATTTCAGCCCCAGCATTTT.

This clonotype was detected many times. V is TRBV20-1 and J is TRBJ2-5, with unresolved D. CDR1 and CDR2 (germline): DFQATT, SNEGSKA (reference sequence). The V end was cut by 0 bases, the J end by 6 bases, with 14 bases between. The CDR3 loop spans 14 amino acids. CDR3 in DNA: TGCAGTGCTAGAGATGGCCCGTTACTAAAGACCCAGTACTTC. Translated: CSARDGPLLKTQYF.